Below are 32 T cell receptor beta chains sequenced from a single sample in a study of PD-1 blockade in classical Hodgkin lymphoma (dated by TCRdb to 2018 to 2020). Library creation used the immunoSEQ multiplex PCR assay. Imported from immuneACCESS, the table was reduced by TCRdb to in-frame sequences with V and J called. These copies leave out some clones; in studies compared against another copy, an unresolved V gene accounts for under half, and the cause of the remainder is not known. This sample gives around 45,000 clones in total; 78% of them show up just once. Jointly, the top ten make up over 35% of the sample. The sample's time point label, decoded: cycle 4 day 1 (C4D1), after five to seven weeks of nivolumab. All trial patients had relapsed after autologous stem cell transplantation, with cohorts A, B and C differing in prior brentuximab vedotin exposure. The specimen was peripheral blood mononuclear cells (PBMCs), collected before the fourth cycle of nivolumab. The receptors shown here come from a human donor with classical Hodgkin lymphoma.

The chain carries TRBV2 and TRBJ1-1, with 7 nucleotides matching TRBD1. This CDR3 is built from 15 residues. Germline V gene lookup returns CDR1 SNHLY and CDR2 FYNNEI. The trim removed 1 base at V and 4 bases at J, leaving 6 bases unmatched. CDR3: CASSEERDRVTEAFF. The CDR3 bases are TGTGCCAGCAGTGAAGAAAGAGACAGGGTCACTGAAGCTTTCTTT.

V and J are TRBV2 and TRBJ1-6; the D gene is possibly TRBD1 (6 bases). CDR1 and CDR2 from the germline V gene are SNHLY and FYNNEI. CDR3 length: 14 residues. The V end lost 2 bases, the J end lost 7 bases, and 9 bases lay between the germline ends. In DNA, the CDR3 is TGTGCCAGCAGTGAACAGGGGAACAATTCACCCCTCCACTTT. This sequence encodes CASSEQGNNSPLHF.

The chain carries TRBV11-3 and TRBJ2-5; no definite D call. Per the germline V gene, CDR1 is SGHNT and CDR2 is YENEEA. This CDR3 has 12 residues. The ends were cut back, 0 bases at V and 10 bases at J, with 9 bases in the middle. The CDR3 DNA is TGTGCCAGCAGCTTAGATTCCCGGAACCAGTACTTC. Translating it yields CASSLDSRNQYF.

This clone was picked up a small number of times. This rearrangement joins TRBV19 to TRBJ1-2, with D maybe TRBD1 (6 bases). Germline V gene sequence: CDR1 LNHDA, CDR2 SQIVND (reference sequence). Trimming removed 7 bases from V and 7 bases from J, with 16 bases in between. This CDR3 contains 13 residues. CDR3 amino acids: CASNAGVSVGYTF. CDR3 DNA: TGTGCCAGTAATGCAGGGGTTTCGGTTGGCTACACCTTC.

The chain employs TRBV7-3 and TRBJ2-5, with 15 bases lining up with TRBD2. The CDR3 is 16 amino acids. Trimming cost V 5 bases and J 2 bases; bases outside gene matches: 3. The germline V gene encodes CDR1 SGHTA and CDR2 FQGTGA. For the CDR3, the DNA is TGTGCCAGCAGCCCAGGACTAGCGGGGGGGCAAGAGACCCAGTACTTC. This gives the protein CASSPGLAGGQETQYF. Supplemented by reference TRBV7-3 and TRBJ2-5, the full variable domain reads GAGVSQTPSNKVTEKGKYVELRCDPISGHTALYWYRQSLGQGPEFLIYFQGTGAADDSGLPNDRFFAVRPEGSVSTLKIQRTERGDSAVYLCASSPGLAGGQETQYFGPGTRLLVL.

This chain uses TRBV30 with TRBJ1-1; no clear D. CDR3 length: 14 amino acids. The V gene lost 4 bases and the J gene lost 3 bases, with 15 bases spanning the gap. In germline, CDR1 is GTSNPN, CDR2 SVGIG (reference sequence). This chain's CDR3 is CAWTAEFRDTEAFF. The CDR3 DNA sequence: TGTGCCTGGACAGCTGAATTTAGGGACACTGAAGCTTTCTTT.

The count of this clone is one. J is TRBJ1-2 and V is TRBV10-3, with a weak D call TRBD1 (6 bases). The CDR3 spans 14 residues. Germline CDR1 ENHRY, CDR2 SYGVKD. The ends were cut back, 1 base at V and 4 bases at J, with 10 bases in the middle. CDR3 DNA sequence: TGTGCCATCAGTGAGTTTCAGGGGACCTATGGCTACACCTTC. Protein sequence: CAISEFQGTYGYTF.

The CDR3: CAISGDPTSNQPQHF. In nucleotides, the CDR3 is TGTGCCATCAGTGGCGACCCCACTTCTAATCAGCCCCAGCATTTT. The gene calls are TRBV10-3 and TRBJ1-5; D gene unclear. Germline assignment: CDR1 ENHRY and CDR2 SYGVKD. This CDR3 has 15 residues. V was shortened by 4 bases and J by 4 bases, with 14 bases between the two germline ends.

The CDR3 loop reads CASSVLGGAGSPLHF. The CDR3 DNA sequence: TGTGCCAGCAGTGTATTAGGGGGGGCAGGTTCACCCCTCCACTTT. V and J are TRBV2 and TRBJ1-6; D is perhaps TRBD1 (6 bases). This CDR3 comprises 15 residues. Germline CDR1 and CDR2: SNHLY and FYNNEI. V was cut by 4 bases and J by 9 bases, with 16 bases left in between. Together with reference TRBV2 and TRBJ1-6, the CDR3 gives the full variable domain: EPEVTQTPSHQVTQMGQEVILRCVPISNHLYFYWYRQILGQKVEFLVSFYNNEISEKSEIFDDQFSVERPDGSNFTLKIRSTKLEDSAMYFCASSVLGGAGSPLHFGNGTRLTVT.

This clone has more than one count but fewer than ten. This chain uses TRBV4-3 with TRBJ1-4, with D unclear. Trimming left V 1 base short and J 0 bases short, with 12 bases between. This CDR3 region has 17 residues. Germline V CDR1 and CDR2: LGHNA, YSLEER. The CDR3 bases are TGCGCCAGCAGCCAAGGTGGCAGAGCTGCAACTAATGAAAAACTGTTTTTT. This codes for CASSQGGRAATNEKLFF.

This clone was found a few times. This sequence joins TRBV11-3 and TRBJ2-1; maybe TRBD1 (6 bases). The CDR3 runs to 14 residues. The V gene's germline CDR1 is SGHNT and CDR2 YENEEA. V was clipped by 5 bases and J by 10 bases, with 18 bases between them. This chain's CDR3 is CASSQALYRDEQFF. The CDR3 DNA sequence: TGTGCCAGCAGCCAAGCACTCTACAGGGACGAGCAGTTCTTC.

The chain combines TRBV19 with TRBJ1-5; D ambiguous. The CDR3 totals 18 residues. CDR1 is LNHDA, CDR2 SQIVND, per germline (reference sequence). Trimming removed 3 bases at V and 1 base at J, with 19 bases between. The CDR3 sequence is CASSIGVNGRLSNQPQHF. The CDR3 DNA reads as TGTGCCAGTAGTATTGGCGTAAATGGGAGGTTAAGCAATCAGCCCCAGCATTTT. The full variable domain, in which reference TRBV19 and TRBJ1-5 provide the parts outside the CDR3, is DGGITQSPKYLFRKEGQNVTLSCEQNLNHDAMYWYRQDPGQGLRLIYYSQIVNDFQKGDIAEGYSVSREKKESFPLTVTSAQKNPTAFYLCASSIGVNGRLSNQPQHFGDGTRLSIL.

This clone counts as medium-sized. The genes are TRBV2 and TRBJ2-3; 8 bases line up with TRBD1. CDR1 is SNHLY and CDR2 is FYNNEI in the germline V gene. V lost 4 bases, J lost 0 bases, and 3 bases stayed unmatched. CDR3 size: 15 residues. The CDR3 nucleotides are TGTGCCAGCAGTGGGACAGGGAGTAGCACAGATACGCAGTATTTT. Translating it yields CASSGTGSSTDTQYF.

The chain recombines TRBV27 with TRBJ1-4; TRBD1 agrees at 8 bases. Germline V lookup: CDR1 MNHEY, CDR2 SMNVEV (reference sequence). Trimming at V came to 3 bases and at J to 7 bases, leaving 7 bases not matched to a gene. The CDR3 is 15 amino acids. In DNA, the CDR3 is TGTGCCAGCAGTTTTTTGACAGGGGCGACTGAAAAACTGTTTTTT. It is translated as CASSFLTGATEKLFF.

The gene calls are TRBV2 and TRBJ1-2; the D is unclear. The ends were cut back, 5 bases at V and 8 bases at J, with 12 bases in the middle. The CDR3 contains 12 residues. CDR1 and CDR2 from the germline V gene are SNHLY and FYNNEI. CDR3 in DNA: TGTGCCAGCAGTTACGACCGGGTCGGCTACACCTTC. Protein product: CASSYDRVGYTF.

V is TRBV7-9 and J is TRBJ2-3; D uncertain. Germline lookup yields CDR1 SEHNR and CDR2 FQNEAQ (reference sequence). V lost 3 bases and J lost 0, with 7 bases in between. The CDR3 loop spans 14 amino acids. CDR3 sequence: CASSFSVSTDTQYF. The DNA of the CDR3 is TGTGCCAGCAGCTTTTCCGTAAGCACAGATACGCAGTATTTT.

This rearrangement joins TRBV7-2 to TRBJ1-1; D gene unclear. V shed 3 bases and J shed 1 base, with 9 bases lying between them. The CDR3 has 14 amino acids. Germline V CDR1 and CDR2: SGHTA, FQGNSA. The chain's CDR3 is CASSFAQENTEAFF. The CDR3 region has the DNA TGTGCCAGCAGCTTCGCTCAGGAGAACACTGAAGCTTTCTTT.

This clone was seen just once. The CDR3 sequence: CASSPDGADTQYF. CDR3 sequence (DNA): TGTGCCAGCAGCCCGGACGGAGCAGATACGCAGTATTTT. The chain employs TRBV7-2 and TRBJ2-3; D remains ambiguous. The CDR3 has 13 residues. The V gene's germline CDR1 is SGHTA and CDR2 FQGNSA. The germline V and J ends were trimmed by 5 bases and 4 bases, with 10 bases remaining between them.

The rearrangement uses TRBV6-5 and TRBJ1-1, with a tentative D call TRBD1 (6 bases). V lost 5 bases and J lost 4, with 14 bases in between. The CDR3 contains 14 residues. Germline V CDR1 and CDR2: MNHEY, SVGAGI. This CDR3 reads CASSAVQGTTEAFF. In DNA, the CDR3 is TGTGCCAGCAGTGCCGTCCAGGGGACCACTGAAGCTTTCTTT.

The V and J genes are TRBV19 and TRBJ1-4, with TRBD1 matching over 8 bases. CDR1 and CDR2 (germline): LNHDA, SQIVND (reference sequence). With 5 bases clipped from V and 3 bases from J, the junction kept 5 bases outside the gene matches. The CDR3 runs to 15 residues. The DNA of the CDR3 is TGTGCCAGTAGTGACAGGGGCCCCCCTAATGAAAAACTGTTTTTT. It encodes CASSDRGPPNEKLFF.

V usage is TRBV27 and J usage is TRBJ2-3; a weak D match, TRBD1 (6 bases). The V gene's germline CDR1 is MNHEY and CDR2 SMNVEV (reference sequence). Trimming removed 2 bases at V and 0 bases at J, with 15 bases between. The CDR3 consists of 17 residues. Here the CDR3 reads CASSLPRQTGSTDTQYF. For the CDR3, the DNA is TGTGCCAGCAGTTTACCTCGGCAGACAGGCAGCACAGATACGCAGTATTTT.

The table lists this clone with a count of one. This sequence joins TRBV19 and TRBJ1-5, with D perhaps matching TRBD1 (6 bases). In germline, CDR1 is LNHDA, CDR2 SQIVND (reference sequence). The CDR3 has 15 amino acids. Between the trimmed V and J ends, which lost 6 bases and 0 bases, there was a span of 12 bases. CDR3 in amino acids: CASRQGTYSNQPQHF. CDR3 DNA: TGTGCCAGTAGACAGGGTACTTATAGCAATCAGCCCCAGCATTTT.

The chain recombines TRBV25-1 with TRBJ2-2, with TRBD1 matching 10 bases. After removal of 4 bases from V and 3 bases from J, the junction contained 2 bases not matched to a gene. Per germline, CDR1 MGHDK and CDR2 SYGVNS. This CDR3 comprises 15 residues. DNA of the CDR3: TGTGCCAGCAGTGCGGGGACAGGGGACACCGGGGAGCTGTTTTTT. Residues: CASSAGTGDTGELFF.

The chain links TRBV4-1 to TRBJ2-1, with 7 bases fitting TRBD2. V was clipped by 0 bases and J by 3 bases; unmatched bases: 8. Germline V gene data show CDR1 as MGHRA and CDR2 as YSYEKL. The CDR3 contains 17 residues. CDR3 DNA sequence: TGCGCCAGCAGCCAAGAAAGGTCTAGCGGCTACTACAATGAGCAGTTCTTC. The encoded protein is CASSQERSSGYYNEQFF.

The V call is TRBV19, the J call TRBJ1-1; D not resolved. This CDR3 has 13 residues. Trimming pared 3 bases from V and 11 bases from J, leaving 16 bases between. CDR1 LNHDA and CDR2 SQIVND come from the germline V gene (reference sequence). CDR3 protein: CASSMEYTTDAFF. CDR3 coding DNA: TGTGCCAGTAGTATGGAGTATACAACCGACGCTTTCTTT.

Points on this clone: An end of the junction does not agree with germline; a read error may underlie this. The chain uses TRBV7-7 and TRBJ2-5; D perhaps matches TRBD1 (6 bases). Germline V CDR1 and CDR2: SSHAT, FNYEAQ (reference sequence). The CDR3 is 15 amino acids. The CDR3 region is CASSPGLSQGETQYF. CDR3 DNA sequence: TGTGCTAGCAGCCCGGGCCTTTCGCAGGGGGAGACCCAGTACTTC.

CDR3 DNA sequence: TGTGCCAGCAGTCCGTACCCCTCCTACGAGCAGTACTTC. It codes for CASSPYPSYEQYF. The chain carries TRBV27 and TRBJ2-7, with no clear D. The ends were cut back, 5 bases at V and 0 bases at J, with 8 bases in the middle. Germline V gene sequence: CDR1 MNHEY, CDR2 SMNVEV (reference sequence). The CDR3 runs to 13 residues.

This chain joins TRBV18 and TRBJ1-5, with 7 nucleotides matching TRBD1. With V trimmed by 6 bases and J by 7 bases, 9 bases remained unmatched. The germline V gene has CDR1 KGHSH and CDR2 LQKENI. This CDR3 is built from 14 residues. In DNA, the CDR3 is TGTGCCAGCTCCCCTAGATTGGACAGGCAGCCCCAGCATTTT. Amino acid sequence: CASSPRLDRQPQHF.

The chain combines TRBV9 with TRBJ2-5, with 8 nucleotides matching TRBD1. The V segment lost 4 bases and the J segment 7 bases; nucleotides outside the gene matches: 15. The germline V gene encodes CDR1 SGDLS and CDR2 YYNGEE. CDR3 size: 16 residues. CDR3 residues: CASSPAGRQGTGTQYF. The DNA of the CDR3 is TGTGCCAGCAGCCCCGCTGGGAGACAGGGGACTGGGACCCAGTACTTC.

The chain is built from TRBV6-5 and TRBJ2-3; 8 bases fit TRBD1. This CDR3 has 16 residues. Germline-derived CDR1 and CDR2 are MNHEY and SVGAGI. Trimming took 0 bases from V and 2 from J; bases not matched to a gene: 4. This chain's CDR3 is CASSYSPGQDTDTQYF. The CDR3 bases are TGTGCCAGCAGTTACTCACCGGGACAGGACACAGATACGCAGTATTTT.

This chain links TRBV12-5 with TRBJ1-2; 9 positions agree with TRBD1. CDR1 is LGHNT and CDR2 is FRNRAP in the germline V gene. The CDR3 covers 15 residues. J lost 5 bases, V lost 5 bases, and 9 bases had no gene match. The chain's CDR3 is CASGSPGQGRYGYTF. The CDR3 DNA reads TGTGCTAGTGGTAGTCCGGGACAGGGACGGTATGGCTACACCTTC.

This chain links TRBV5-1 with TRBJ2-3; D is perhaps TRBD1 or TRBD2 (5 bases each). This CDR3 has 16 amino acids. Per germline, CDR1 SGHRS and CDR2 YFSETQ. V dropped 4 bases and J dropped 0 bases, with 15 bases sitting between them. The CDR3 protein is CASSPFLGESTDTQYF. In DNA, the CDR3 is TGCGCCAGCAGCCCCTTTTTGGGGGAGAGCACAGATACGCAGTATTTT.